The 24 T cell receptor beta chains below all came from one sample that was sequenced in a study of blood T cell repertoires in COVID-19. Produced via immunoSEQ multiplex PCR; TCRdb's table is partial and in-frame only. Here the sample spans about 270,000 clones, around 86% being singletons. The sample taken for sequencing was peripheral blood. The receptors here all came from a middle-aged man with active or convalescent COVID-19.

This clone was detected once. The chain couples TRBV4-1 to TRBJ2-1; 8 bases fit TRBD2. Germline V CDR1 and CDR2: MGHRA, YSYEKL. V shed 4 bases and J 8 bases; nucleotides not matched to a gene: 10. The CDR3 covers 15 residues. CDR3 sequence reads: CASSLTPGAGDEQFF. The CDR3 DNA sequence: TGCGCCAGCAGCCTCACTCCGGGAGCGGGAGATGAGCAGTTCTTC.

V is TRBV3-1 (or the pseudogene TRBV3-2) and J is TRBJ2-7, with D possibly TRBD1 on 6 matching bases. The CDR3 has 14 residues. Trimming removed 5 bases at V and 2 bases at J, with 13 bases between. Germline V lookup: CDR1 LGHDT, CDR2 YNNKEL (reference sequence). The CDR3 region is CASSNPGHTYEQYF. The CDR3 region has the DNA TGTGCCAGCAGCAATCCGGGACACACCTACGAGCAGTACTTC.

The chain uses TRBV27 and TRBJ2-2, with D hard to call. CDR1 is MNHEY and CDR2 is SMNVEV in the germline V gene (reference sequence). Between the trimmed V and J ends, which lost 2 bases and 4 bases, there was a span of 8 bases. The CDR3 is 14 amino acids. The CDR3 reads CASSLGRITGELFF. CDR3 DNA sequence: TGTGCCAGCAGTTTAGGCAGGATCACCGGGGAGCTGTTTTTT.

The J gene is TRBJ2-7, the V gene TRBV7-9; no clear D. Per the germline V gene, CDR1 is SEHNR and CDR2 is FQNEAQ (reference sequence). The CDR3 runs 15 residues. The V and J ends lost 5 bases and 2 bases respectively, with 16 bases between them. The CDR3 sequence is CASSPGVAGAYEQYF. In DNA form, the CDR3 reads TGTGCCAGCAGCCCCGGCGTAGCTGGTGCCTACGAGCAGTACTTC.

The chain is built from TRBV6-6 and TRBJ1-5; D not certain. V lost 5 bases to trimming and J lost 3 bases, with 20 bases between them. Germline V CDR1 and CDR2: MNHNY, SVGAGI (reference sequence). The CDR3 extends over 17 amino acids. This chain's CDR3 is CASSPLFLRGSNQPQHF. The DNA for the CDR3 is TGTGCCAGCAGTCCCCTCTTCCTACGGGGTTCCAATCAGCCCCAGCATTTT.

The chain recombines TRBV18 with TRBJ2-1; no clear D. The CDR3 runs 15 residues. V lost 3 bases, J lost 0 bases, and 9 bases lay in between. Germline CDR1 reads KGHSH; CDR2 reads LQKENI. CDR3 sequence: CASSPGVSSYNEQFF. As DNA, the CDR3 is TGTGCCAGCTCACCGGGCGTAAGCTCCTACAATGAGCAGTTCTTC.

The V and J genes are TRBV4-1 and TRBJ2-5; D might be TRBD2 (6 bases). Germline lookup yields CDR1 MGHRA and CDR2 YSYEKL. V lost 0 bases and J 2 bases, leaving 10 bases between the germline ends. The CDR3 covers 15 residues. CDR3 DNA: TGCGCCAGCAGCCAAGATCCTGGGGGGCAAGAGACCCAGTACTTC. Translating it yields CASSQDPGGQETQYF.

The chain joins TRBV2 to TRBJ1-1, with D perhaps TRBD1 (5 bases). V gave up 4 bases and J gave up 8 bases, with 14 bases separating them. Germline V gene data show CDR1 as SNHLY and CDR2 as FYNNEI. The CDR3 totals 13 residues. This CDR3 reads CASSVRQQTEAFF. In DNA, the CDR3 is TGTGCCAGCAGTGTCAGACAGCAAACAGAAGCTTTCTTT.

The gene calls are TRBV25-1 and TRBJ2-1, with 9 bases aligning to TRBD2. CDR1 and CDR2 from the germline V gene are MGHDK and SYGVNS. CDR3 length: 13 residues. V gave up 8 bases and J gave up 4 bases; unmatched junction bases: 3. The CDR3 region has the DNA TGTGCCAGCGTGGCGGGGGGGTACAATGAGCAGTTCTTC. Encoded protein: CASVAGGYNEQFF.

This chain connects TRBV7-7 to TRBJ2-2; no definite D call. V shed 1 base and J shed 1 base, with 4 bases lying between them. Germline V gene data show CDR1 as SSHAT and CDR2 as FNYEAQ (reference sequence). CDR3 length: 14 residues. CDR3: CASSLGENTGELFF. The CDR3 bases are TGTGCCAGCAGCTTAGGAGAGAACACCGGGGAGCTGTTTTTT.

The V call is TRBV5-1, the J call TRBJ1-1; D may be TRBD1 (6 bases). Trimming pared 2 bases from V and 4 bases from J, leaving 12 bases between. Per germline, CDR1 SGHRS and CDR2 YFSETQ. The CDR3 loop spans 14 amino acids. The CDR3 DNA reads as TGCGCCAGCAGCTTACCAGGGGCGGGCACTGAAGCTTTCTTT. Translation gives CASSLPGAGTEAFF.

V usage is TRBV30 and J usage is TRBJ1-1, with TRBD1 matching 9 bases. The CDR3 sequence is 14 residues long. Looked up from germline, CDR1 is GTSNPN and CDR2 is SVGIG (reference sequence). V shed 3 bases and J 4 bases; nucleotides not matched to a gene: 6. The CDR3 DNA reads TGTGCCTGGAGCGGGGACAGGGTCGCCACTGAAGCTTTCTTT. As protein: CAWSGDRVATEAFF.

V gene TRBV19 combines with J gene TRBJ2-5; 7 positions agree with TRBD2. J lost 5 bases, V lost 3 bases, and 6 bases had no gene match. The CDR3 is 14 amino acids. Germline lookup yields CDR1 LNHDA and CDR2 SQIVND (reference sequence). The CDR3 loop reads CASSIDRGGETQYF. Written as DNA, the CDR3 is TGTGCCAGTAGTATCGATAGGGGAGGGGAGACCCAGTACTTC.

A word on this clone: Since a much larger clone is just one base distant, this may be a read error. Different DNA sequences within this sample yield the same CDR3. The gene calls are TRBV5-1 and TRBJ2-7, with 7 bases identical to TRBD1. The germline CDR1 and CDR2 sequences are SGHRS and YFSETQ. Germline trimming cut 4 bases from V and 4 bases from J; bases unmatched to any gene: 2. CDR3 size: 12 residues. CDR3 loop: CASSPTGYEQYF. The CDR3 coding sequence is TGCGCCAGCAGCCCGACAGGGTACGAGCAGTACTTC.

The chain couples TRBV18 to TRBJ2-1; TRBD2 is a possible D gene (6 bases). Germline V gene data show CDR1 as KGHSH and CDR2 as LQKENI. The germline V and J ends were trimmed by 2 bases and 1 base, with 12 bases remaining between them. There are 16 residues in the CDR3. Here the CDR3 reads CASSPGLSGSYNEQFF. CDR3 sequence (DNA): TGTGCCAGCTCACCAGGGCTTAGCGGATCCTACAATGAGCAGTTCTTC.

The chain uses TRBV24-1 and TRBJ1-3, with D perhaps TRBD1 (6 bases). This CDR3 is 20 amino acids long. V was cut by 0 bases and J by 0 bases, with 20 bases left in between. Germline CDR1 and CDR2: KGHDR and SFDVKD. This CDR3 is CATSDLFTGIKPSSGNTIYF. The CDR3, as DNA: TGTGCCACCAGTGATTTGTTCACAGGGATCAAGCCCTCCTCTGGAAACACCATATATTTT.

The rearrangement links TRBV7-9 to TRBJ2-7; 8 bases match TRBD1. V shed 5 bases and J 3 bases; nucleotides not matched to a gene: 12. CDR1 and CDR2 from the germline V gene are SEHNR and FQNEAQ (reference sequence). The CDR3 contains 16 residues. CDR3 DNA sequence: TGTGCCAGCAGCGGCGGAGTGGACAGGGTATTCTACGAGCAGTACTTC. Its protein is CASSGGVDRVFYEQYF.

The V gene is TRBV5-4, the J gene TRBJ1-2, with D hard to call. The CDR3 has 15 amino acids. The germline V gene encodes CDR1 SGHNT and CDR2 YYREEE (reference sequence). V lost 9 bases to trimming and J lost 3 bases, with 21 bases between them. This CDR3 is CAIKNAGGPDYGYTF. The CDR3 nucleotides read TGTGCCATTAAAAATGCAGGAGGACCTGACTATGGCTACACCTTC.

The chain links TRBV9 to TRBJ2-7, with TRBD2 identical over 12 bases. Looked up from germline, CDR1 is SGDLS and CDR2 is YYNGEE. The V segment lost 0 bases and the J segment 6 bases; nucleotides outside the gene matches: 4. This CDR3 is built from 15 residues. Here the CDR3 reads CASSVGSSGRGEQYF. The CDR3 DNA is TGTGCCAGCAGCGTAGGTTCTAGCGGGAGGGGCGAGCAGTACTTC.

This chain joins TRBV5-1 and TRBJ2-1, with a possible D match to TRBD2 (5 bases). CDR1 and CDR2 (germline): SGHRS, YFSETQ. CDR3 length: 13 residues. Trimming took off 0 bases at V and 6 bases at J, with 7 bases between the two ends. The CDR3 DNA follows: TGCGCCAGCAGCTTGGGGCTAGCCAATGAGCAGTTCTTC. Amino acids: CASSLGLANEQFF.

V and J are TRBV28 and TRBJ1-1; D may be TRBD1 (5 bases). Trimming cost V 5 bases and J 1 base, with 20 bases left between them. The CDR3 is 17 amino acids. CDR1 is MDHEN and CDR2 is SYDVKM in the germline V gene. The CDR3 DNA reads TGTGCCAGCAGTCCCACCTGGCCCCAGGGCCCGAACACTGAAGCTTTCTTT. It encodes CASSPTWPQGPNTEAFF.

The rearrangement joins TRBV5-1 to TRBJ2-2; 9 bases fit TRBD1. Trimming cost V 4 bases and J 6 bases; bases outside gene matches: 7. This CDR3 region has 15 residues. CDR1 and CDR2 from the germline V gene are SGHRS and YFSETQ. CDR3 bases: TGCGCCAGCAGCAAAGATGGGACAGGGCCCGGGGAGCTGTTTTTT. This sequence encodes CASSKDGTGPGELFF. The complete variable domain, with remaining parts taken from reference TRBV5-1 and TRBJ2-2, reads KAGVTQTPRYLIKTRGQQVTLSCSPISGHRSVSWYQQTPGQGLQFLFEYFSETQRNKGNFPGRFSGRQFSNSRSEMNVSTLELGDSALYLCASSKDGTGPGELFFGEGSRLTVL.

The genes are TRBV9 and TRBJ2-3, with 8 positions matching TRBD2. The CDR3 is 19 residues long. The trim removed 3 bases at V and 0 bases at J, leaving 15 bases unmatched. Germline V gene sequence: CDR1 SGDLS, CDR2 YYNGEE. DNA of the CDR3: TGTGCCAGCAGCGACTCGGGACTAGTGATAGAGGAGAGCACAGATACGCAGTATTTT. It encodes CASSDSGLVIEESTDTQYF.

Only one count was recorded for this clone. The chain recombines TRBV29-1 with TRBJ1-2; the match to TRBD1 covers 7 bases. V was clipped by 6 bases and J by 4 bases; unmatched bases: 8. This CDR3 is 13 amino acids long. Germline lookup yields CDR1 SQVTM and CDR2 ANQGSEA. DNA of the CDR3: TGCAGCGTCCTACAGGGGTGGGGCTATGGCTACACCTTC. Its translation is CSVLQGWGYGYTF.